The T cell receptor beta chain under discussion was sequenced for a study of blood T cells in healthy people across ages. A second roughly 6 to 11 cycle PCR used barcoded and J-beta primers. TCRdb passed the 5' RACE reads through MiXCR, listing each CDR3 protein once. The sample lists about 650,000 distinct CDR3 sequences; roughly 32% were seen once. This clonotype was observed a handful of times. Per germline, CDR1 SGDLS and CDR2 YYNGEE. The CDR3 loop spans 15 amino acids. Trimming cost V 1 base and J 5 bases; bases outside gene matches: 4. The rearrangement uses TRBV9 and TRBJ2-2; 8 bases fit TRBD1. The TCR originated in an elderly woman in good health. What was sequenced was blood. The CDR3 sequence is CASSVQGAYTGELFF. The CDR3 DNA reads as TGTGCCAGCAGCGTACAGGGGGCATATACCGGGGAGCTGTTTTTT.